This T cell receptor beta chain derives from a study of cytotoxic CD8 clonotypes in ibrutinib-treated CLL. Study-wide context: For this cohort, patients were roughly eleven relapsed/refractory and approximately 15 treatment-naive, while 17 were IGHV unmutated.

Assay: immunoSEQ multiplex PCR; the TCRdb copy retains only in-frame clones and omits some. The sample carries 300,000 or so clones, around 66% recorded once. The germline gives CDR1 LNHDA, CDR2 SQIVND (reference sequence). With 2 bases removed from V and 1 base from J, the gap between germline ends came to 15 bases. This CDR3 contains 17 residues. This receptor was identified in a human donor with chronic lymphocytic leukemia. The chain recombines TRBV19 with TRBJ2-1, with D hard to call. Sequencing was performed on PBMCs, taken after 36 months of ibrutinib treatment. For the CDR3, the DNA is TGTGCCAGTAGTATATACGCCGTGGTCTATTCCTACAATGAGCAGTTCTTC. The encoded protein is CASSIYAVVYSYNEQFF.